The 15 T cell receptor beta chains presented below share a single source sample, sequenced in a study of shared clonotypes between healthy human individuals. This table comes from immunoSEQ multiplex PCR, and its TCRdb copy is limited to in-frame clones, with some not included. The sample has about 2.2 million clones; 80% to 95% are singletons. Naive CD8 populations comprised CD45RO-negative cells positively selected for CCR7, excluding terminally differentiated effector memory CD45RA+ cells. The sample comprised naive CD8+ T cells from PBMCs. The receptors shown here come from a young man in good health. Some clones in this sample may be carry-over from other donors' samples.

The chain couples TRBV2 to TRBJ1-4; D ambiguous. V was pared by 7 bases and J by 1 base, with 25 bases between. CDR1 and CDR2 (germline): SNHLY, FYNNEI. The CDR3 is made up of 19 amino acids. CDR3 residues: CASTLPGDGKEGTNEKLFF. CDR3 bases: TGTGCCAGCACCCTTCCGGGTGACGGCAAAGAGGGAACTAATGAAAAACTGTTTTTT.

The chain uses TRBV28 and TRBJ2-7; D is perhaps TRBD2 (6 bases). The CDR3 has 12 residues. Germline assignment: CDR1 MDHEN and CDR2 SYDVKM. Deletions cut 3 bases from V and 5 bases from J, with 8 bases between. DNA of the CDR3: TGTGCCAGCAGTTTTGGGGGGAACGAGCAGTACTTC. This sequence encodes CASSFGGNEQYF.

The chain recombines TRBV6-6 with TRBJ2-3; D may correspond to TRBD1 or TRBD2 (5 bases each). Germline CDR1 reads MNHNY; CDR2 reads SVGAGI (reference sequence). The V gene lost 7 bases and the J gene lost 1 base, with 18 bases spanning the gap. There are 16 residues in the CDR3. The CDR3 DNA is TGTGCCAGCACCGAGGGTTGGACACGTCGCACAGATACGCAGTATTTT. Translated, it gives CASTEGWTRRTDTQYF.

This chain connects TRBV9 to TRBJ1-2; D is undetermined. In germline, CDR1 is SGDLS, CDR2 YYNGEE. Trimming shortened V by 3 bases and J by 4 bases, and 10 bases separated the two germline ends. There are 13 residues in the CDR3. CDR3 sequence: CASSADVSYGYTF. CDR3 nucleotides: TGTGCCAGCAGCGCTGACGTATCCTATGGCTACACCTTC. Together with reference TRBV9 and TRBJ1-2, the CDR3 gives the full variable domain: DSGVTQTPKHLITATGQRVTLRCSPRSGDLSVYWYQQSLDQGLQFLIQYYNGEERAKGNILERFSAQQFPDLHSELNLSSLELGDSALYFCASSADVSYGYTFGSGTRLTVV.

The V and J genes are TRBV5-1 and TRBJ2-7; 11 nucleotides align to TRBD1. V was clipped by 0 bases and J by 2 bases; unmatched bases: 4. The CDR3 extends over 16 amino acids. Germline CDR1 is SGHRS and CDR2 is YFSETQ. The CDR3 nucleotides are TGCGCCAGCAGCTTGGGTTGGACAGGGGGCCCCTACGAGCAGTACTTC. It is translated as CASSLGWTGGPYEQYF.

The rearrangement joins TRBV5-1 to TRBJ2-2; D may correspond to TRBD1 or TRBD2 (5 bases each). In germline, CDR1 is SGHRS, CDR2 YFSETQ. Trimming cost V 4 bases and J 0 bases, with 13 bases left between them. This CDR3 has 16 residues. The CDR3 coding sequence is TGCGCCAGCAGCGTCAGGGAGTACGCGAACACCGGGGAGCTGTTTTTT. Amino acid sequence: CASSVREYANTGELFF.

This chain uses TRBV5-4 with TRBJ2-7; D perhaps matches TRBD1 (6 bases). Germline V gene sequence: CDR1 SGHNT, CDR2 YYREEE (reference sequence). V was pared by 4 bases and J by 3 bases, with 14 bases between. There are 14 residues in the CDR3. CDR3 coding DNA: TGTGCCAGCAGCAACCGGGACACGTTCTACGAGCAGTACTTC. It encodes CASSNRDTFYEQYF.

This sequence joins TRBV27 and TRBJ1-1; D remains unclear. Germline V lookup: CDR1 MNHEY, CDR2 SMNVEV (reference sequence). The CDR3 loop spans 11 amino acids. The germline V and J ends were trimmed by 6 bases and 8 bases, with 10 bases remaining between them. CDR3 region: CASRTSGEAFF. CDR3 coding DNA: TGTGCCAGCAGGACATCCGGGGAAGCTTTCTTT.

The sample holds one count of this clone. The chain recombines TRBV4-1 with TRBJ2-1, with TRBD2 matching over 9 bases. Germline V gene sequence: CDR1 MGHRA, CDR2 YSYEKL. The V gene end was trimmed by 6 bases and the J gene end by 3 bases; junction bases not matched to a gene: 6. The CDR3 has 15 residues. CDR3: CASRPGTSSYNEQFF. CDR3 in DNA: TGCGCCAGCAGACCCGGGACTAGCAGCTACAATGAGCAGTTCTTC.

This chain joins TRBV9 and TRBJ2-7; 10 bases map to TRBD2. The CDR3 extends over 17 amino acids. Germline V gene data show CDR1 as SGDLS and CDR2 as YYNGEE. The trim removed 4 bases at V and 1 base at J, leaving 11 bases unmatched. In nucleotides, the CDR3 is TGTGCCAGCAGCCGGGGTGGTAGAGCGGGAGGGTCCTACGAGCAGTACTTC. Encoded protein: CASSRGGRAGGSYEQYF.

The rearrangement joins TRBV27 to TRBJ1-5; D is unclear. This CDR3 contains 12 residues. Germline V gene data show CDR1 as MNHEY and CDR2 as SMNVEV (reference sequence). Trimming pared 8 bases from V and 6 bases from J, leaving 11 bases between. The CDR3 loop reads CASRTSGQPQHF. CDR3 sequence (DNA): TGTGCCAGCCGGACCTCGGGTCAGCCCCAGCATTTT.

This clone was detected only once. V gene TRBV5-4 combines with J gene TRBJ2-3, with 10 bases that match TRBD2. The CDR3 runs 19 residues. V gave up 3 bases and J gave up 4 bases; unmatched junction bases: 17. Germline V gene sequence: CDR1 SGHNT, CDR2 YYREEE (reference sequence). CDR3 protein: CASSWGPGEREGPPDTQYF. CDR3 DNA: TGTGCCAGCAGCTGGGGCCCGGGGGAGCGGGAGGGCCCCCCAGATACGCAGTATTTT. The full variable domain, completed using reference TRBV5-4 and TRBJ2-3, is ETGVTQSPTHLIKTRGQQVTLRCSSQSGHNTVSWYQQALGQGPQFIFQYYREEENGRGNFPPRFSGLQFPNYSSELNVNALELDDSALYLCASSWGPGEREGPPDTQYFGPGTRLTVL.

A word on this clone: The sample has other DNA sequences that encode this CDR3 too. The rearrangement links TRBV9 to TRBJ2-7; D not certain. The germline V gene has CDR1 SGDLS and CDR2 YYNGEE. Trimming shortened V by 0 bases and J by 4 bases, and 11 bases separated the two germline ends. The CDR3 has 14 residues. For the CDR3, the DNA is TGTGCCAGCAGCGTAGGTGGGTATTCATACGAGCAGTACTTC. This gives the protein CASSVGGYSYEQYF.

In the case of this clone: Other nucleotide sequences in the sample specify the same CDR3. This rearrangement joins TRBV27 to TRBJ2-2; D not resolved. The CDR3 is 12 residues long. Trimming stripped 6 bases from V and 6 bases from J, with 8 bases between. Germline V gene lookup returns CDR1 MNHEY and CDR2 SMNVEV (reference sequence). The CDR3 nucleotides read TGTGCCAGCAGCATAAGTGCCGGGGAGCTGTTTTTT. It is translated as CASSISAGELFF.

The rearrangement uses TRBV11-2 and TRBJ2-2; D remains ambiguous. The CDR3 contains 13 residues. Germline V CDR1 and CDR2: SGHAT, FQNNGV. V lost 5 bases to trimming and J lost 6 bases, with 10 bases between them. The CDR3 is CASSPRRAGELFF. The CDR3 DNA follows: TGTGCCAGCAGCCCTCGCCGGGCCGGGGAGCTGTTTTTT. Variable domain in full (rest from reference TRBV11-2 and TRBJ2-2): EAGVAQSPRYKIIEKRQSVAFWCNPISGHATLYWYQQILGQGPKLLIQFQNNGVVDDSQLPKDRFSAERLKGVDSTLKIQPAKLEDSAVYLCASSPRRAGELFFGEGSRLTVL.